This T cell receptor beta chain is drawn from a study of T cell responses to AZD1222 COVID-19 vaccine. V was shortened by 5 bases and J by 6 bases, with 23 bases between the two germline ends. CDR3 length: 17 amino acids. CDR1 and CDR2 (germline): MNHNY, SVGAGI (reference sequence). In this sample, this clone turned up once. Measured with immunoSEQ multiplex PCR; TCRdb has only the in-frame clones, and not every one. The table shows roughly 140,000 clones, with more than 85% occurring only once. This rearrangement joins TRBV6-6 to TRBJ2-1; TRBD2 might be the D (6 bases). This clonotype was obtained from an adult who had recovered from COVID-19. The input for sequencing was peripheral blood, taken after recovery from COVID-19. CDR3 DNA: TGTGCCAGCAGTCGTGATCGTCCGACTAGATGGTCCAATGAGCAGTTCTTC. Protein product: CASSRDRPTRWSNEQFF.